The rows below give T cell receptor beta chains drawn from one sample of a study of PD-L1 blockade in urothelial cancer. TCRdb's table, derived via immunoSEQ multiplex PCR, lists solely in-frame clones and lacks some. The sample shows approximately 63,000 clones, roughly 77% of them seen only once. Here the sequenced sample was PBMCs, taken around atezolizumab (anti-PD-L1) treatment. The origin of the receptors is a man between 65 and 79 years old with urothelial cancer. Each CDR3 is given with its conserved first and last residue. Fields, in order: J gene, V gene, D gene, clone size, CDR3 DNA, CDR3 protein. D genes are given only for firm matches. Rows give clone size only sometimes, using once, few, many, or a class for an expanded clone.

>TRBJ1-2|TRBV19|.|.
TGTGCCAGTAGTATACGGGGTCTTGATGGCTACACCTTC
CASSIRGLDGYTF
>TRBJ2-1|TRBV12-5|.|.
TGTGCTAGTGGTTTGGTTCTGACTAGGGACCCGACCTACAATGAGCAGTTCTTC
CASGLVLTRDPTYNEQFF
>TRBJ1-2|TRBV20-1|TRBD1|.
TGCAGTGCTCAGACAGGGGTGGGCTACACCTTC
CSAQTGVGYTF
>TRBJ1-4|TRBV7-2|.|.
TGTGCCAGCAGCTCCCAGGGAGGCGGGGAAAAACTGTTTTTT
CASSSQGGGEKLFF
>TRBJ2-1|TRBV19|.|.
TGTGCCAGTAGTATGGGGCCGGGACTTGAGGAGTTCTTC
CASSMGPGLEEFF
>TRBJ2-1|TRBV7-8|.|.
TGTGCCAGCAGCCCGAGGGCTCCTGAGGGCAATGAGCAGTTCTTC
CASSPRAPEGNEQFF
>TRBJ2-1|TRBV11-3|TRBD2|few
TGTGCCAGCAGCGAAGGACTAGCGGGAGCCTACAATGAGCAGTTCTTC
CASSEGLAGAYNEQFF
>TRBJ2-1|TRBV27|TRBD2|.
TGTGCCAGCAGTATATGGCCCCCCACTAGCGGGGGGTCCCGGGAGCAGTTCTTC
CASSIWPPTSGGSREQFF
>TRBJ1-5|TRBV28|.|.
TGTGCCAGCAGCCCTACAGATTATAGCAATCAGCCCCAGCATTTT
CASSPTDYSNQPQHF
>TRBJ2-2|TRBV4-2|.|.
TGTGCCAGCAGCCCAATAGTAGCGGCGCCGGAGCTGTTTTTT
CASSPIVAAPELFF
>TRBJ1-1|TRBV13|.|.
TGTGCCAGCAGTCCAGAGAACACTGAAGCTTTCTTT
CASSPENTEAFF
>TRBJ2-7|TRBV5-5|.|.
TGTGCCAGCAATATGGGGACTGGGCGGTCGTACGAGCAGTACTTC
CASNMGTGRSYEQYF
>TRBJ2-3|TRBV6-5|.|.
TGTGCCAGCAGTTACAGGGACTCTGGAATCACAGATACGCAGTATTTT
CASSYRDSGITDTQYF
>TRBJ2-1|TRBV4-1|TRBD2|few
TGCGCCAGCAGCCAATTGGGGGCGGGAGGGGGATTGAATGAGCAGTTCTTC
CASSQLGAGGGLNEQFF
>TRBJ2-2|TRBV7-2|TRBD2|.
TGTGCCACCAGGAATAGCGGGAACGAGAACGGGGAGCTGTTTTTT
CATRNSGNENGELFF
>TRBJ2-7|TRBV5-4|.|.
TGTGCCTGGGGCCCAGGGTCCCCCTACGAGCAGTACTTC
CAWGPGSPYEQYF
>TRBJ2-2|TRBV5-1|TRBD2|few
TGCGCCTACCGTAGCGGGAGTGGGGAGCTGTTTTTT
CAYRSGSGELFF
>TRBJ2-5|TRBV4-3|.|.
TGCGCCAGCAGCCAAGAGAGACTGGAGACCCAGTACTTC
CASSQERLETQYF
>TRBJ1-5|TRBV7-8|TRBD1|.
TGTGCCAGCAGCTTGAACCGGGACAGCGCCTATAGCAATCAGCCCCAGCATTTT
CASSLNRDSAYSNQPQHF
>TRBJ2-7|TRBV7-8|TRBD2|.
TGTGCCAGCAGCGCCCGGGCTAGCGGTATCTACGAGCAGTACTTC
CASSARASGIYEQYF
>TRBJ2-1|TRBV10-3|TRBD2|.
TGTGCCATCAGTGACCCAGGACTAGCGGGCTACAATGAGCAGTTCTTC
CAISDPGLAGYNEQFF